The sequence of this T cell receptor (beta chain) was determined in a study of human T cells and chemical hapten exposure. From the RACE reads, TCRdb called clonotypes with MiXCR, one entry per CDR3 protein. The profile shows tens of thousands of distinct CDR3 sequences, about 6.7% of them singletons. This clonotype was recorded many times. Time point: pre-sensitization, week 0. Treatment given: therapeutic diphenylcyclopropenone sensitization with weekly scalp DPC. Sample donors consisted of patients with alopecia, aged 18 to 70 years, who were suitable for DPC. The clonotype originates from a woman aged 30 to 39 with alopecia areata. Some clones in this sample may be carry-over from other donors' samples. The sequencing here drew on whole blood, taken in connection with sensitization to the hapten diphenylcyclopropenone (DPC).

The CDR3 bases are TGTGCCAGCAGCTTGTGGGGGACAGGGTACCCCGGGGAGCTGTTTTTT. Translated, it gives CASSLWGTGYPGELFF. This chain connects TRBV5-4 to TRBJ2-2, with 9 bases lining up with TRBD1. Germline V lookup: CDR1 SGHNT, CDR2 YYREEE (reference sequence). V shed 1 base and J 6 bases; nucleotides not matched to a gene: 7. This CDR3 has 16 amino acids.